The present TCR beta chain was sequenced within a study of blood T cell repertoires in COVID-19. The overall study: Sites in the United States, Italy and Spain provided acute and convalescent COVID-19 samples.

As handled by the study authors: Estimation of nucleated cell counts relied on the amplification of reference gene primers. The table came from immunoSEQ multiplex PCR; TCRdb's copy has only in-frame clones and leaves some out. For V, J and clone size, that table is used; D and trimming come from the DNA. Here the sample spans 190,000 or so clones, less than 90% being singletons. Cohort assignment relied on participant-reported clinical history. The CDR3 spans 14 residues. The germline V and J ends were trimmed by 3 bases and 7 bases, with 14 bases remaining between them. Germline V gene sequence: CDR1 SGDLS, CDR2 YYNGEE.

V and J are TRBV9 and TRBJ1-5; possibly TRBD1 for D (6 bases). Sequenced material: PBMCs or T cells enriched from blood (not recorded which). This sequence was found in a woman in her 30s who had been exposed to COVID-19. The CDR3 DNA reads TGTGCCAGCAGCGGTGGACAGTCTGACCAGCCCCAGCATTTT. The encoded protein is CASSGGQSDQPQHF.